This T cell receptor (beta chain) was sequenced for a study of T cells expressing NK-cell markers. Study details: With respect to HCMV, most of the eight sequenced donors were seropositive, and one was seronegative. General study points: Similarly, these clonotypes led the CD3+CD56-NKG2C+ fraction as well in a few donors. The dominant NKG2C+ clonotypes represented about 1.0-7.0% of CD8+ T cells in six donors. What remained unclear was the HCMV specificity of expanded NKG2C+ T cell clones.

This CDR3 is built from 17 residues. Germline V gene lookup returns CDR1 SGHAT and CDR2 FQDESV (reference sequence). TCRdb re-called the 5' RACE reads; every CDR3 protein appears as one record, without DNA. This listing includes roughly 450,000 distinct CDR3 sequences. About this clonotype itself: Its antigen is unidentified.

Source material: blood T cells: a sorted CD56 or NKG2C T cell subset, CD4+ or CD8+ T cells, or bulk PBMC T cells (not recorded which). This clonotype originated in a woman aged 50 to 65 in good health. The rearrangement uses TRBV11-1 and TRBJ1-1; TCRdb reports TRBD1, a call that lacks DNA to check it against. CDR3 protein: CASRPRITGTENTEAFF.